The next 10 T cell receptor beta chains were all read from a single sample in a study of T and B cells in COVID-19 patients. BIOMED2 TRB-A/B primer pools were used in multiplex TRB PCR. TCRdb re-called the multiplex PCR reads with MiXCR, one entry per CDR3 protein. The sample lists over 15,000 distinct CDR3 sequences; 25% to 35% were seen once. From blood, about 250-500 ng of genomic DNA served as TRB template. Material: blood. These receptors came from a human donor who had recovered from COVID-19.

By share, this clonotype ranks as medium-sized. V is TRBV19 and J is TRBJ1-1, with a weak D call TRBD1 (5 bases). The CDR3 extends over 13 amino acids. Germline assignment: CDR1 LNHDA and CDR2 SQIVND (reference sequence). V lost 4 bases, J lost 1 base, and 7 bases lay in between. The DNA for the CDR3 is TGTGCCAGTAGTAGCCAGGGGAACACTGAAGCTTTCTTT. Translated: CASSSQGNTEAFF.

The rearrangement joins TRBV10-3 to TRBJ1-5, with TRBD1 identical over 7 bases. The ends lost 2 bases at V and 7 bases at J; junction bases unmatched: 5. Germline CDR1 and CDR2: ENHRY and SYGVKD. The CDR3 totals 14 residues. CDR3 in amino acids: CAISETGVRQPQHF. The CDR3 nucleotides are TGTGCCATCAGTGAGACAGGGGTCAGACAGCCCCAGCATTTT.

This clonotype was seen many times. The chain combines TRBV18 with TRBJ2-1; 9 positions match TRBD2. Unmatched junction bases numbered 10, after V lost 2 bases and J lost 8 bases. CDR1 is KGHSH and CDR2 is LQKENI in the germline V gene. The CDR3 length is 16 residues. CDR3 sequence: CASSPLGLASVDEQFF. The CDR3 DNA is TGTGCCAGCTCACCATTAGGACTAGCGTCTGTCGATGAGCAGTTCTTC. Supplemented by reference TRBV18 and TRBJ2-1, the full variable domain reads NAGVMQNPRHLVRRRGQEARLRCSPMKGHSHVYWYRQLPEEGLKFMVYLQKENIIDESGMPKERFSAEFPKEGPSILRIQQVVRGDSAAYFCASSPLGLASVDEQFFGPGTRLTVL.

The V call is TRBV20-1, the J call TRBJ2-5, with D perhaps TRBD2 (6 bases). The V end was cut by 7 bases, the J end by 3 bases, with 9 bases between. Germline CDR1 and CDR2: DFQATT and SNEGSKA (reference sequence). This CDR3 is built from 11 residues. In DNA, the CDR3 is TGCAGTGTCCCGGGGGAAGAGACCCAGTACTTC. Amino acids: CSVPGEETQYF.

Details on this clonotype: With a much larger clone just one base away, this may be a read error. The V call is TRBV19, the J call TRBJ1-2, with D uncertain. The CDR3 runs 14 residues. Germline-derived CDR1 and CDR2 are LNHDA and SQIVND (reference sequence). V was clipped by 5 bases and J by 7 bases, with 17 bases between them. The CDR3 region is CASSGGRVVSGYTF. The CDR3 coding sequence is TGTGCCAGTAGTGGCGGGAGGGTCGTGAGTGGCTACACCTTC.

By frequency in the sample, this clonotype is medium-sized. The V call is TRBV19, the J call TRBJ2-3; a weak D match, TRBD2 (6 bases). V lost 3 bases, J lost 5 bases, and 15 bases lay in between. Germline CDR1 and CDR2: LNHDA and SQIVND (reference sequence). There are 15 residues in the CDR3. CDR3 sequence (DNA): TGTGCCAGTAGTATGGAGGGATCGATGGGAGATACGCAGTATTTT. It is translated as CASSMEGSMGDTQYF.

The chain is built from TRBV28 and TRBJ1-2, with TRBD1 matching 7 bases. The CDR3 length is 14 residues. Trimming at V came to 7 bases and at J to 4 bases, leaving 9 bases not matched to a gene. Germline CDR1 and CDR2: MDHEN and SYDVKM. The CDR3 here is CASTLGTARYGYTF. In DNA form, the CDR3 reads TGTGCCAGCACCCTCGGGACAGCCCGCTATGGCTACACCTTC.

The V and J genes are TRBV7-2 and TRBJ1-5; 8 bases agree with TRBD1. V dropped 5 bases and J dropped 4; count of bases not matched to a gene: 16. Germline V CDR1 and CDR2: SGHTA, FQGNSA. There are 18 residues in the CDR3. CDR3: CASSPGGGGQVGNQPQHF. CDR3 coding DNA: TGTGCCAGCAGCCCGGGAGGGGGGGGACAGGTAGGAAATCAGCCCCAGCATTTT.

By share, this clonotype counts as medium-sized. The rearrangement joins TRBV19 to TRBJ2-7; 10 bases fit TRBD1. The CDR3 runs 15 residues. After removal of 1 base from V and 3 bases from J, the junction contained 3 bases not matched to a gene. The germline CDR1 and CDR2 sequences are LNHDA and SQIVND (reference sequence). The chain's CDR3 is CASSIAGQGGYEQYF. The DNA of the CDR3 is TGTGCCAGTAGTATAGCTGGACAGGGGGGCTACGAGCAGTACTTC.

This clonotype is termed medium-sized. This chain connects TRBV19 to TRBJ2-7, with unresolved D. V lost 1 base to trimming and J lost 0 bases, with 13 bases between them. CDR1 and CDR2 from the germline V gene are LNHDA and SQIVND (reference sequence). CDR3 length equals 16 residues. In DNA, the CDR3 is TGTGCCAGTAGTATAGTTAAAGCGAAGAGCTCCTACGAGCAGTACTTC. This translates into CASSIVKAKSSYEQYF.